This TCR beta chain is drawn from a study of cytomegalovirus exposure and HLA in healthy donors. Overall study: Membership in the Caucasian-associated ancestry cluster was found for 81% of nearly 400 genotyped donors.

The CDR3 sequence is 14 residues long. Germline loops: CDR1 MNHEY, CDR2 SMNVEV (reference sequence). Trimming removed 4 bases from V and 7 bases from J; junction bases left unmatched: 5. PCR primers comprised 60 Vbeta and 13 Jbeta primers. Sequencing was performed with immunoSEQ multiplex PCR; in TCRdb, only in-frame clones are kept and a portion is missing. The sample records 210,000 or so clones, around 79% being singletons. The source of this sequence is a girl aged 2-15 years in good health and CMV-seronegative. The gene calls are TRBV27 and TRBJ2-1; 9 bases agree with TRBD2. What was sequenced was PBMCs. This chain's CDR3 is CASSSLAGINEQFF. The CDR3 DNA sequence: TGTGCCAGCAGTTCGCTAGCGGGAATAAATGAGCAGTTCTTC.